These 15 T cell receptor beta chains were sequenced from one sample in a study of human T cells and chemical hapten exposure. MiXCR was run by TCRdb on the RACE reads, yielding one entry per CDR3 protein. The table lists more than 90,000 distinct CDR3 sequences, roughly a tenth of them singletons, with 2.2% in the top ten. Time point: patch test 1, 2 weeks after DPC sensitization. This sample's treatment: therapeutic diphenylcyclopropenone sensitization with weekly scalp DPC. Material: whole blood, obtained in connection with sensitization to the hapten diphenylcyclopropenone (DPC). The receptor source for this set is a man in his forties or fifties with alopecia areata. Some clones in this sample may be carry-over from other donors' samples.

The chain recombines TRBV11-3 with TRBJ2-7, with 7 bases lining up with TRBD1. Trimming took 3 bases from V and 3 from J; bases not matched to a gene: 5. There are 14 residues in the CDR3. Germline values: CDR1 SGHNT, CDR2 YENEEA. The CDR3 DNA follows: TGTGCCAGCAGCTTCCCGGGACAGAGCTACGAGCAGTACGTC. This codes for CASSFPGQSYEQYV.

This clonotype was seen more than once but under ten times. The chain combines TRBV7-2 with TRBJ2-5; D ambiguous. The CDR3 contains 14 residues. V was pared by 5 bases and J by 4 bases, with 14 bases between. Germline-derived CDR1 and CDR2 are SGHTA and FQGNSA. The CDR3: CASSPDRARETQYF. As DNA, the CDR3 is TGTGCCAGCAGCCCGGACCGGGCGAGAGAGACCCAGTACTTC. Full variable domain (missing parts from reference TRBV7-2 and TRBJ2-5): GAGVSQSPSNKVTEKGKDVELRCDPISGHTALYWYRQSLGQGLEFLIYFQGNSAPDKSGLPSDRFSAERTGGSVSTLTIQRTQQEDSAVYLCASSPDRARETQYFGPGTRLLVL.

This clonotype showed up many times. CDR3 sequence reads: CASSFSQRDLGTDTQYF. Here the CDR3 DNA reads TGTGCCAGCAGCTTTAGTCAGCGGGATTTGGGCACAGATACGCAGTATTTT. This chain connects TRBV7-6 to TRBJ2-3, with 7 bases that match TRBD2. This CDR3 has 17 residues. Germline assignment: CDR1 SGHVS and CDR2 FNYEAQ. Unmatched junction bases numbered 10, after V lost 3 bases and J lost 1 base.

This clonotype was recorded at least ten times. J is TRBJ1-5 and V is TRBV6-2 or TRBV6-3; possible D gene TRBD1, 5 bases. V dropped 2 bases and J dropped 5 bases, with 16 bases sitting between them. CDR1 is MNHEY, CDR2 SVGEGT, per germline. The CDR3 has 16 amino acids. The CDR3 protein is CASSYATAATDQPQHF. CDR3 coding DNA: TGTGCCAGCAGTTACGCGACAGCGGCGACGGATCAGCCCCAGCATTTT.

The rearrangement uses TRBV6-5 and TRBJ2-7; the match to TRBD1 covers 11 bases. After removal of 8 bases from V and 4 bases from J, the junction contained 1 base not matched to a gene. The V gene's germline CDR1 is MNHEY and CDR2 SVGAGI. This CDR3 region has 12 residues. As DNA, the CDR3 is TGTGCCAGCCGGGACAGGGGGTACGAGCAGTACGTC. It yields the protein CASRDRGYEQYV.

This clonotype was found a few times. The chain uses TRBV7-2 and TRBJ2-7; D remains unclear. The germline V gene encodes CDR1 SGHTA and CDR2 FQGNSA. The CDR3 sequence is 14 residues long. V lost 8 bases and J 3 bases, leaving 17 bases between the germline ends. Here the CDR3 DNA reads TGTGCCAGCGGCACAGCCTTTCGCTACTACGAGCAGTACGTC. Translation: CASGTAFRYYEQYV.

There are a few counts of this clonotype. Written as DNA, the CDR3 is TGCAGCGCGGGACAGTTGAACACTGAAGCTTTCTTT. Protein product: CSAGQLNTEAFF. The V gene is TRBV29-1, the J gene TRBJ1-1, with 7 bases aligning to TRBD1. V trimming: 7 bases; J trimming: 0 bases; junction bases outside the gene matches: 2. The CDR3 spans 12 residues. The germline V gene has CDR1 SQVTM and CDR2 ANQGSEA.

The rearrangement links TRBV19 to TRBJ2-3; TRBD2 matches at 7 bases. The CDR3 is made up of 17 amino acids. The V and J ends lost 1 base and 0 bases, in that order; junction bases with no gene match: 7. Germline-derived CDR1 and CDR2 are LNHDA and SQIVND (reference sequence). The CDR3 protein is CASSIAGLRLSTDTQYF. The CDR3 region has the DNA TGTGCCAGTAGTATAGCGGGACTACGACTAAGCACAGATACGCAGTATTTT.

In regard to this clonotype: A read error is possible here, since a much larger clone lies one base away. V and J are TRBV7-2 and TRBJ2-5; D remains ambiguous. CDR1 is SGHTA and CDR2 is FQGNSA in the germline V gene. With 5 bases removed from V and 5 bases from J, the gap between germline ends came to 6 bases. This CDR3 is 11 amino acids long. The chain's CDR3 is CASSEFETQYF. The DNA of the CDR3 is TGTGCCAGCAGCGAATTCGAGACCCAGTACTTC.

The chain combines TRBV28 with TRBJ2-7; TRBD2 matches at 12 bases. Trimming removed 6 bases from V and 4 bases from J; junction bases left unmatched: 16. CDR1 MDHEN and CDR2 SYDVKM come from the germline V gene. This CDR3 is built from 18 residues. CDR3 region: CASRGAEGTSGRIYEQYF. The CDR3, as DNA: TGTGCCAGCAGAGGGGCCGAGGGTACTAGCGGGAGGATATACGAGCAGTACTTC.

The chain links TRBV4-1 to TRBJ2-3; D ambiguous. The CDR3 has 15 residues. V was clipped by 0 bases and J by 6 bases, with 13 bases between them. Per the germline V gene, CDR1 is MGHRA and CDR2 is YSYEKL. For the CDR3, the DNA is TGCGCCAGCAGCCAAGATCGATGGTTGTCGGATACGCAGTATTTT. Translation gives CASSQDRWLSDTQYF.

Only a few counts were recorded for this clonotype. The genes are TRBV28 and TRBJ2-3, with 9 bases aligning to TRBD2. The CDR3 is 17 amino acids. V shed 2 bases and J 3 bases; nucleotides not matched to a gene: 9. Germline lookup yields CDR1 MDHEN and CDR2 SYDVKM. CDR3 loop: CASSLAAGGTNTDTQYF. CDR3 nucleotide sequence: TGTGCCAGCAGTTTAGCAGCGGGGGGTACTAATACAGATACGCAGTATTTT.

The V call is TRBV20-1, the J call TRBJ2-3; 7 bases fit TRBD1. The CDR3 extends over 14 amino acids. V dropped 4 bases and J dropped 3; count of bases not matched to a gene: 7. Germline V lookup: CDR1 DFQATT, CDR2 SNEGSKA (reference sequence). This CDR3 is CSAIRQGRTDTQYF. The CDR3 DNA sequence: TGCAGTGCTATCAGACAGGGTCGTACAGATACGCAGTATTTT.

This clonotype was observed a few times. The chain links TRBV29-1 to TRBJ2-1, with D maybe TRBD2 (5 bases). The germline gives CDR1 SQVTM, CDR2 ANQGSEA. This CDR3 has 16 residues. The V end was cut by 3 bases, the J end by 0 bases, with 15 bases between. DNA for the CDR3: TGCAGCGTTGATCCCCGGGGTCCGAGCTCCTACAATGAGCAGTTCTTC. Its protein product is CSVDPRGPSSYNEQFF.

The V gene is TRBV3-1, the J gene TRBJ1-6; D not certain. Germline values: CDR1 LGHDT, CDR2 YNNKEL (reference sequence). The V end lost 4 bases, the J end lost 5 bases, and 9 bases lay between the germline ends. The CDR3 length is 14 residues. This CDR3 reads CASSPDGNNSPLHF. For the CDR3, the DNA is TGTGCCAGCAGCCCGGACGGTAATAATTCACCCCTCCACTTT. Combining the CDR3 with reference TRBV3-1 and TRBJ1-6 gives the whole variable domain DTAVSQTPKYLVTQMGNDKSIKCEQNLGHDTMYWYKQDSKKFLKIMFSYNNKELIINETVPNRFSPKSPDKAHLNLHINSLELGDSAVYFCASSPDGNNSPLHFGNGTRLTVT.